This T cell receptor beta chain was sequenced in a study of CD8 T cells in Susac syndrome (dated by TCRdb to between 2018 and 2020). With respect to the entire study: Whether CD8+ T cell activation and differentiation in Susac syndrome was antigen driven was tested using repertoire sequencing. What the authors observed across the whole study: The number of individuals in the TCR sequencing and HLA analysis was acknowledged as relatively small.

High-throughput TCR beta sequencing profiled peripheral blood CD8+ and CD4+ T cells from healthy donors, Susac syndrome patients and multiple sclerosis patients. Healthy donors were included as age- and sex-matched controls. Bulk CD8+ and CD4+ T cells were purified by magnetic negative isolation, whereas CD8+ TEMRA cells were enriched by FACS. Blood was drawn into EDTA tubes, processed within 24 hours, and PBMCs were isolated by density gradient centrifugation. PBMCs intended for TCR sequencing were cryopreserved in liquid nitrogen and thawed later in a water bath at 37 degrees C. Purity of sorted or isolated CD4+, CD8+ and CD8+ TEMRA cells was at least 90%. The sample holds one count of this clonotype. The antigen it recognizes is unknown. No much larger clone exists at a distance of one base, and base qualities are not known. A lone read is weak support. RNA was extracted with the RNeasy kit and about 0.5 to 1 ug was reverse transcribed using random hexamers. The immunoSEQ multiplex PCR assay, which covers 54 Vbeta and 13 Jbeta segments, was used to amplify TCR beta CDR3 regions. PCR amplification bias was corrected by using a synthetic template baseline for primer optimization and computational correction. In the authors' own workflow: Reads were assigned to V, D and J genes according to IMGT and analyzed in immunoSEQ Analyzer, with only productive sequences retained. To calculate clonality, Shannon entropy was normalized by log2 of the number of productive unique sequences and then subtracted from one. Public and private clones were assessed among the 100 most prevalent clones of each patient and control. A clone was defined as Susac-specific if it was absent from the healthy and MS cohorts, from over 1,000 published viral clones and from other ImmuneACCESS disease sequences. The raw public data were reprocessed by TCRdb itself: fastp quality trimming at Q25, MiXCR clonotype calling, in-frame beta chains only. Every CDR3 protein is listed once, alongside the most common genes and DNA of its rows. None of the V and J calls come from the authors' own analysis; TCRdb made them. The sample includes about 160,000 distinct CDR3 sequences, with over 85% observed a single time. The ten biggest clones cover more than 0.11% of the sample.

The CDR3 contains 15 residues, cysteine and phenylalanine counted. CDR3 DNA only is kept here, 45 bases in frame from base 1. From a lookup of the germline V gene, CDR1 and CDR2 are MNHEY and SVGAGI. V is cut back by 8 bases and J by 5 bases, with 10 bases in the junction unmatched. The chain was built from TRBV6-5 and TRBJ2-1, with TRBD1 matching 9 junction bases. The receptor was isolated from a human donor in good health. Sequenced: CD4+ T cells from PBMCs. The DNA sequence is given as TGTGCCAGCGTAAAGACAGGGGGTCCCCACAATGAGCAGTTCTTC. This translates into CASVKTGGPHNEQFF.